The rows below give T cell receptor beta chains drawn from one sample of a study of read filtering for tumor transcriptome and immune sequencing. MiXCR, run by TCRdb on the reads, gives a single entry per CDR3 protein. The sample lists about 30,000 distinct CDR3 sequences, less than 20% seen once, with 16% in the top ten. Sequenced input: a population of CD138-negative cells sorted from bone marrow. The source of these receptors is a donor aged 40 or older with multiple myeloma. CDR3s include the opening cysteine and the closing phenylalanine or tryptophan. Each record gives: D gene, clone size, V gene, J gene, CDR3 DNA, CDR3 protein. D genes are given only for firm matches. Clone size is shown for a subset of rows, as once, few, many or a class of expanded clone.

>.|many|TRBV3-1|TRBJ2-7
TGTGCCAGCAGCCAAGGCACCACGCTGGGGTACGAGCAGTACTTC
CASSQGTTLGYEQYF
>.|many|TRBV29-1|TRBJ2-1
TGCAGCGTTGACGGCGCGAGAGCTAACAATGAGCAGTTCTTC
CSVDGARANNEQFF
>TRBD1|many|TRBV5-4|TRBJ2-5
TGTGCCAGCAGCTCTGGGACAGGGGGCGTGAGGGGGACCCAGTACTTC
CASSSGTGGVRGTQYF
>.|many|TRBV6-1|TRBJ2-3
TGTGCCAGCAGTGAAGGATCTAGCGTTCTTACGCAGTATTTT
CASSEGSSVLTQYF
>.|many|TRBV30|TRBJ2-3
TGTGCCTGGAGGGGGGGCCATAGCACAGATACGCAGTATTTT
CAWRGGHSTDTQYF
>.|many|TRBV7-9|TRBJ1-5
TGTGCCAGCAGACCCTCCGGTGGGGATAATCAGCCCCAGCATTTT
CASRPSGGDNQPQHF
>TRBD1|.|TRBV7-9|TRBJ2-2
TGTGCCAGCAGCCCAAGCGGACAGGGTCTCAACACCGGGGAGCTGTTTTTT
CASSPSGQGLNTGELFF
>TRBD1|.|TRBV12-3/TRBV12-4|TRBJ2-1
TGTGCCAGCGGGGACAGGGTGGCCTACAATGAGCAGTTCTTC
CASGDRVAYNEQFF
>TRBD2|.|TRBV25-1|TRBJ2-7
TGTGCCGGCAGTGATTCGGCTAGCGGGGCCTACGTGCAGTACTTC
CAGSDSASGAYVQYF
>TRBD1|few|TRBV5-1|TRBJ2-7
TGCGCCAGCAGCTTGGGGGGACAGGGCGGCAATATTCGGCAGTACTTC
CASSLGGQGGNIRQYF
>.|few|TRBV27|TRBJ2-1
TGTGCCAGCAGTTCACCTGGGGGCGGGTGGAATGAGCAGTTCTTC
CASSSPGGGWNEQFF
>.|many|TRBV20-1|TRBJ1-1
TGCAGTGGATTGCGAGATGGTGAGCTGAACACTGAAGCTTTCTTT
CSGLRDGELNTEAFF
>.|.|TRBV6-1|TRBJ2-1
TGTGCCAGCAGCTCAAAGGGCCCTGCTAGCTGCAATGAGCAGTTCTTC
CASSSKGPASCNEQFF
>TRBD2|many|TRBV20-1|TRBJ2-1
TGCAGACCGGGACTAGCGGGAGTTAATGAGCAGTTCTTC
CRPGLAGVNEQFF
>.|many|TRBV7-9|TRBJ2-6
TGTGCCAGCAGTGGAGGGAGCTCTGGGGCCAACGTCCTGACTTTC
CASSGGSSGANVLTF
>.|many|TRBV20-1|TRBJ2-1
TGCAGTGCTACTCTAGCGAAAATCCCCTACAATGAGCAGTTCTTC
CSATLAKIPYNEQFF
>TRBD2|medium-sized|TRBV20-1|TRBJ2-1
TGCAGTGCTAAAACTAGCGGGGGACCGAATGAGCAGTTCTTC
CSAKTSGGPNEQFF
>.|many|TRBV6-6|TRBJ1-6
TGTGCCAGCACGGGAGTAGATCGATCACCCCTCCACTTT
CASTGVDRSPLHF
>.|few|TRBV20-1|TRBJ2-7
TGCAGTGCTAGAGTCCCAGGGGGGACCTACGAGCAGTACTTC
CSARVPGGTYEQYF
>.|many|TRBV5-4|TRBJ2-5
TGTGCCAGCAGCTTGTTCGGCAGGGCCCAAGAGACCCAGTACTTC
CASSLFGRAQETQYF
>.|many|TRBV29-1|TRBJ2-7
TGCAGCGTTGAAACAGGGACCTACGAGCAGTACTTC
CSVETGTYEQYF
>TRBD1|many|TRBV19|TRBJ2-1
TGTGCCAGTAGTCGACAGGGGACTTCCTACAATGAGCAGTTCTTC
CASSRQGTSYNEQFF
>.|many|TRBV9|TRBJ2-3
TGTGCCAGCAGCGGCACCCTTGGGGGCACAGATACGCAGTATTTT
CASSGTLGGTDTQYF
>.|.|TRBV5-4|TRBJ2-7
TGTGCCAGCAGCGCCGGACAGACCTACGAGCAGTACTTC
CASSAGQTYEQYF
>TRBD1|.|TRBV29-1|TRBJ1-3
TGCAGCGTTGGCGACAGGGGTAGAAACACCATATATTTT
CSVGDRGRNTIYF
>.|many|TRBV9|TRBJ2-1
TGTGCCAGCAGCGTAGTGAGGGTTGGCTCCTACAATGAGCAGTTCTTC
CASSVVRVGSYNEQFF
>TRBD2|.|TRBV9|TRBJ2-5
TGTGCCAGCAGCCCAGGGACTAGCGGGGGCCTACAAGAGACCCAGTACTTC
CASSPGTSGGLQETQYF
>.|many|TRBV6-5|TRBJ1-6
TGTGCCAGCAATTCCGGGGGTTCACCCCTCCACTTT
CASNSGGSPLHF
>TRBD2|many|TRBV5-1|TRBJ2-5
TGCGCCAGCAGCTTCGGACTAGCGGGGGAAGAGACCCAGTACTTC
CASSFGLAGEETQYF
>.|many|TRBV6-6|TRBJ1-6
TGTGCCAGCAGTTACCTCGGGGATGATTCACCCCTCCACTTT
CASSYLGDDSPLHF
>.|many|TRBV2|TRBJ2-7
TGTGCCAGCTCCAGAGGGCCCTACGAGCAGTACTTC
CASSRGPYEQYF
>.|many|TRBV18|TRBJ2-1
TGTGCCAGCTCACTCCTAGCCGCCTCCTACAATGAGCAGTTCTTC
CASSLLAASYNEQFF
>.|.|TRBV28|TRBJ2-7
TGTGCCAGCAGTCCAAGGACCCTCGCCCCTCTCTACGAGCAGTACTTC
CASSPRTLAPLYEQYF
>.|many|TRBV6-5|TRBJ1-3
TGTGCCAGCAGTTACTCGGGGTTTCATGACACCATATATTTT
CASSYSGFHDTIYF
>TRBD1|many|TRBV18|TRBJ2-7
TGTGCCAGCTCACGTTCGTCGACAGGGATAACGGACGAGCAGTACTTC
CASSRSSTGITDEQYF
>TRBD1|many|TRBV28|TRBJ2-7
TGTGCCAGCACACAGACAGGGGTAGACGGCGAGCAGTACTTC
CASTQTGVDGEQYF
>.|many|TRBV4-2|TRBJ2-2
TGTGCCAGCAGCCAACCACTAGTGAACACCGGGGAGCTGTTTTTT
CASSQPLVNTGELFF
>TRBD1|many|TRBV20-1|TRBJ2-2
TGCAGTGCTAGAGAGGGACAGGGCGGCGGGGAGCTGTTTTTT
CSAREGQGGGELFF
>TRBD1|.|TRBV6-5|TRBJ2-7
TGTGCCAGCAGTTCCGCAGGGGGCCACGAGCAGTACTTC
CASSSAGGHEQYF
>TRBD2|once|TRBV20-1|TRBJ2-5
TGCACTGCTAGACAAGCGGGGGACCCCAGGGAGACCCAGTACTTC
CTARQAGDPRETQYF
>TRBD1|many|TRBV27|TRBJ2-3
TGTGCCAGCAGTTGGACAGGGGGTCTTACAGATACGCAGTATTTT
CASSWTGGLTDTQYF
>TRBD2|.|TRBV29-1|TRBJ2-3
TGCAGCGTTGTGGGAGCGGTGGGAGGGCCGGTAGATACGCAGTATTTT
CSVVGAVGGPVDTQYF
>.|many|TRBV10-3|TRBJ2-3
TGTGCCATCAGTGTCAACGAACAGCCAGATACGCAGTATTTT
CAISVNEQPDTQYF
>.|many|TRBV5-1|TRBJ1-4
TGCGCCAGCAGCTTGGGTCCGGGAACTAATGAAAAACTGTTTTTT
CASSLGPGTNEKLFF
>TRBD2|many|TRBV28|TRBJ2-1
TGTGCCAGCAGTTTATACTCGGCGGGAGACTCAGGGAATGAGCAGTTCTTC
CASSLYSAGDSGNEQFF
>.|few|TRBV20-1|TRBJ1-3
TGCAGTGCTAGCGTGGGCCACACCATATATTTT
CSASVGHTIYF